This T cell receptor (beta chain) derives from a study of blood T cell repertoires in COVID-19 (dated by TCRdb to about 2020). Regarding the complete study: Samples from collaborators originated in the United States, Italy and Spain and spanned both the acute and convalescent phases of COVID-19. Subjects who had been exposed to COVID-19, were actively infected with it, or had recovered from it provided the deeply sampled blood TCRbeta repertoires that made up the dataset. Nearly every sample came with metadata listing a de-identified subject ID, COVID-19 status, age in years and sex. The repertoires were released in a freely available public database intended as a resource for research on the immune response to SARS-CoV-2. Where available, HLA class I and class II types were taken from metadata supplied by the sample provider and were not determined by assay-based typing. Samples were obtained from the ongoing ImmuneRACE study (first 160 participants) and from 1,200 or so subjects provided by 6 global collaborators. The prospective study material was composed of cDNA or gDNA derived from T cells, B-cell-depleted T cells, or PBMCs. Results and caveats for the whole study, not just this receptor: The quantity of clinical and demographic metadata differed by source and by participant and was supplied without curation.

Each collaborating institution followed its own protocols to collect whole blood in K2EDTA tubes. For TCRbeta analysis, collaborators shipped samples as frozen whole blood, isolated PBMCs, or DNA extracted from either of those sample types. TCRbeta CDR3 regions were amplified from genomic DNA by means of the immunoSEQ Assay, a bias-controlled multiplex PCR. From the authors' description of their analysis: The number of nucleated cells in each sample was estimated from the amplification of reference gene primers within the assay. To quantify the absolute abundance of each unique TCRbeta CDR3 rearrangement, sequence reads were collapsed and filtered. For each sample, productive Simpson clonality was calculated as the square root of Simpson's diversity index across productive rearrangements. TCRdb retrieved this table from immuneACCESS and kept in-frame rearrangements only. Not all clones are present; in checked studies, unresolved V genes account for under half, and no reason is known for the remainder. V, J and clone size derive from that table, while D and trimming were established from the DNA sequence. Counted in this sample were about 360,000 clones; about 87% of them appeared once. The ten largest clones represent less than 3.5% of the sample.

V lost 5 bases and J lost 1 base, and the count of bases not matched to a germline gene is 4. CDR1 and CDR2, looked up from the germline V gene, are SGHAT and FQNNGV. The CDR3, cysteine through phenylalanine, is 15 amino acids long. This entry keeps only the CDR3 DNA: 45 bases, framed from base 1. Regarding this clone: Its cognate antigen has yet to be identified. One base away there is no much larger clone; base qualities are not given.

The chain is assembled from TRBV11-2 and TRBJ2-2, with TRBD1 identical over 7 junction bases. This receptor was obtained from a human donor in a cohort sampled during active COVID-19. What was sequenced was peripheral blood. The nucleotide sequence reads TGTGCCAGCAGCACCAGACAGGGGAACACCGGGGAGCTGTTTTTT. Its translation is CASSTRQGNTGELFF.